Listed below are T cell receptor beta chains from one sample, sequenced in a study of blood T cell repertoires in COVID-19. Measured with immunoSEQ multiplex PCR; TCRdb has only the in-frame clones, and not every one. The sample consists of 45,000 or so clones, around 90% of them appearing once. Material for sequencing was peripheral blood. The receptors here all came from a woman of 80 years or more in a cohort sampled during active or convalescent COVID-19. Each CDR3 is given with its conserved first and last residue. Each record gives: V gene, D gene, J gene, clone size, CDR3 length, CDR3 protein, CDR3 DNA. A D gene is named only where the DNA matches it firmly. The size field is filled for only some rows; it gives once, few, many or a size class.

v_call: TRBV11-2; d_call: NA; j_call: TRBJ1-5; clone_size: NA; cdr3_length: 19; cdr3_aa: CASSLQAGERARSNQPQHF; cdr3_nt: TGTGCCAGCAGCTTACAGGCGGGGGAGAGGGCGCGGAGCAATCAGCCCCAGCATTTT
v_call: TRBV7-2; d_call: TRBD2; j_call: TRBJ2-1; clone_size: NA; cdr3_length: 15; cdr3_aa: CASSLTGTKVWEQFF; cdr3_nt: TGTGCCAGCAGCCTAACCGGGACTAAGGTTTGGGAGCAGTTCTTC
v_call: TRBV3-1/TRBV3-2; d_call: NA; j_call: TRBJ1-2; clone_size: NA; cdr3_length: 12; cdr3_aa: CASSHPSYGYTF; cdr3_nt: TGTGCCAGCAGCCATCCCTCCTATGGCTACACCTTC
v_call: TRBV4-3; d_call: NA; j_call: TRBJ1-1; clone_size: NA; cdr3_length: 13; cdr3_aa: CASSQGGYTEAFF; cdr3_nt: TGCGCCAGCAGCCAAGGCGGATACACTGAAGCTTTCTTT
v_call: TRBV2; d_call: NA; j_call: TRBJ1-2; clone_size: NA; cdr3_length: 14; cdr3_aa: CASSVRRDTDGYTF; cdr3_nt: TGTGCCAGCAGTGTTCGCCGGGACACCGACGGCTACACCTTC
v_call: TRBV2; d_call: NA; j_call: TRBJ1-1; clone_size: few; cdr3_length: 14; cdr3_aa: CATQSTASNTEAFF; cdr3_nt: TGTGCCACCCAGTCGACAGCTTCTAACACTGAAGCTTTCTTT
v_call: TRBV10-2; d_call: NA; j_call: TRBJ1-4; clone_size: NA; cdr3_length: 10; cdr3_aa: CASGREKLFF; cdr3_nt: TGCGCCAGCGGGCGCGAAAAACTGTTTTTT
v_call: TRBV10-3; d_call: TRBD1; j_call: TRBJ2-7; clone_size: NA; cdr3_length: 15; cdr3_aa: CAISAGTGSSYEQYF; cdr3_nt: TGTGCCATCAGTGCAGGGACAGGGAGCTCCTACGAGCAGTACTTC
v_call: TRBV27; d_call: TRBD1; j_call: TRBJ2-7; clone_size: NA; cdr3_length: 14; cdr3_aa: CASSWSGQAYEQYF; cdr3_nt: TGTGCCAGCAGTTGGTCCGGACAGGCCTACGAGCAGTACTTC
v_call: TRBV27; d_call: NA; j_call: TRBJ2-5; clone_size: NA; cdr3_length: 15; cdr3_aa: CASSLWGRRGETQYF; cdr3_nt: TGTGCCAGCAGTTTATGGGGCCGGCGGGGCGAGACCCAGTACTTC
v_call: TRBV11-2; d_call: TRBD2; j_call: TRBJ2-2; clone_size: NA; cdr3_length: 17; cdr3_aa: CASSFPSGRANTGELFF; cdr3_nt: TGTGCCAGCAGCTTTCCTAGCGGGAGAGCGAACACCGGGGAGCTGTTTTTT
v_call: TRBV5-1; d_call: TRBD2; j_call: TRBJ2-7; clone_size: NA; cdr3_length: 18; cdr3_aa: CASRRGLAGGSTSYEQYF; cdr3_nt: TGCGCCAGCAGAAGGGGACTAGCGGGGGGCTCTACCTCCTACGAGCAGTACTTC
v_call: TRBV7-2; d_call: NA; j_call: TRBJ2-7; clone_size: NA; cdr3_length: 14; cdr3_aa: CASSSRGGEGEQYF; cdr3_nt: TGTGCCAGCAGCTCCCGAGGGGGAGAGGGCGAGCAGTACTTC
v_call: TRBV6-2/TRBV6-3; d_call: NA; j_call: TRBJ2-1; clone_size: NA; cdr3_length: 14; cdr3_aa: CASSYLALASEQFF; cdr3_nt: TGTGCCAGCAGTTACCTCGCCCTAGCGAGTGAGCAGTTCTTC
v_call: TRBV7-3; d_call: TRBD1; j_call: TRBJ1-4; clone_size: NA; cdr3_length: 16; cdr3_aa: CASSGLAGGTGEKLFF; cdr3_nt: TGTGCCAGCAGCGGCCTCGCAGGGGGGACAGGAGAAAAACTGTTTTTT
v_call: TRBV5-6; d_call: NA; j_call: TRBJ1-1; clone_size: once; cdr3_length: 15; cdr3_aa: CASSLGPGGNTEAFF; cdr3_nt: TGTGCCAGCAGCTTGGGGCCCGGGGGTAACACTGAAGCTTTCTTT
v_call: TRBV3-1/TRBV3-2; d_call: TRBD1; j_call: TRBJ2-3; clone_size: NA; cdr3_length: 13; cdr3_aa: CASRYRGRDTQYF; cdr3_nt: TGTGCCAGCAGGTACAGGGGGCGGGATACGCAGTATTTT
v_call: TRBV27; d_call: TRBD1; j_call: TRBJ2-7; clone_size: NA; cdr3_length: 13; cdr3_aa: CASSSRQGSEQYF; cdr3_nt: TGTGCCAGCAGCTCCCGACAGGGGAGCGAGCAGTACTTC
v_call: TRBV11-3; d_call: TRBD2; j_call: TRBJ2-1; clone_size: NA; cdr3_length: 16; cdr3_aa: CASSLDRGRAYNEQFF; cdr3_nt: TGTGCCAGCAGCTTAGATCGCGGGAGGGCCTACAATGAGCAGTTCTTC
v_call: TRBV5-1; d_call: NA; j_call: TRBJ2-3; clone_size: once; cdr3_length: 14; cdr3_aa: CASSEMVSTDTQYF; cdr3_nt: TGCGCCAGCAGCGAGATGGTTAGCACAGATACGCAGTATTTT
v_call: TRBV5-1; d_call: TRBD1; j_call: TRBJ1-2; clone_size: NA; cdr3_length: 13; cdr3_aa: CASSFDRVYGYTF; cdr3_nt: TGCGCCAGCAGCTTTGACAGGGTCTATGGCTACACCTTC
v_call: TRBV5-1; d_call: TRBD1; j_call: TRBJ1-4; clone_size: NA; cdr3_length: 14; cdr3_aa: CASSFGGGYEKLFF; cdr3_nt: TGCGCCAGCAGCTTCGGAGGGGGCTATGAAAAACTGTTTTTT
v_call: TRBV5-1; d_call: TRBD1; j_call: TRBJ1-5; clone_size: NA; cdr3_length: 14; cdr3_aa: CASSYDRDNQPQHF; cdr3_nt: TGCGCCAGCAGCTACGACAGGGACAATCAGCCCCAGCATTTT
v_call: TRBV28; d_call: NA; j_call: TRBJ2-7; clone_size: NA; cdr3_length: 16; cdr3_aa: CASRVRSRESLGEQYF; cdr3_nt: TGTGCCAGCAGGGTCAGGAGTCGGGAGAGCTTAGGCGAGCAGTACTTC
v_call: TRBV11-3; d_call: TRBD2; j_call: TRBJ2-3; clone_size: NA; cdr3_length: 19; cdr3_aa: CASSLGVLAGAPSTDTQYF; cdr3_nt: TGTGCCAGCAGCTTAGGGGTACTAGCGGGGGCCCCTAGCACAGATACGCAGTATTTT
v_call: TRBV11-3; d_call: NA; j_call: TRBJ2-7; clone_size: NA; cdr3_length: 16; cdr3_aa: CASSLGPRLGGYEQYF; cdr3_nt: TGTGCCAGCAGCTTGGGGCCCAGACTGGGAGGCTACGAGCAGTACTTC
v_call: TRBV30; d_call: TRBD2; j_call: TRBJ2-7; clone_size: NA; cdr3_length: 17; cdr3_aa: CASLTSGSPRGSYEQYF; cdr3_nt: TGTGCCTCCTTGACTAGCGGGAGCCCCCGTGGGAGTTACGAGCAGTACTTC
v_call: TRBV10-3; d_call: TRBD2; j_call: TRBJ2-7; clone_size: NA; cdr3_length: 13; cdr3_aa: CAAQSGGNYEQYF; cdr3_nt: TGTGCCGCTCAATCGGGGGGAAATTACGAGCAGTACTTC
v_call: TRBV4-2; d_call: NA; j_call: TRBJ1-4; clone_size: NA; cdr3_length: 16; cdr3_aa: CASSPGGFGSREKLFF; cdr3_nt: TGTGCCAGCAGCCCAGGCGGGTTCGGTTCGCGTGAAAAACTGTTTTTT
v_call: TRBV6-5; d_call: NA; j_call: TRBJ2-3; clone_size: NA; cdr3_length: 15; cdr3_aa: CASSYSRGRTDTQYF; cdr3_nt: TGTGCCAGCAGTTACTCCAGGGGTCGCACAGATACGCAGTATTTT
v_call: TRBV29-1; d_call: TRBD2; j_call: TRBJ2-3; clone_size: NA; cdr3_length: 17; cdr3_aa: CSVEDPAASGSTDTQYF; cdr3_nt: TGCAGCGTTGAAGACCCCGCGGCTAGCGGGAGTACAGATACGCAGTATTTT
v_call: TRBV29-1; d_call: TRBD1; j_call: TRBJ1-1; clone_size: NA; cdr3_length: 13; cdr3_aa: CSVCSGQGGEAFF; cdr3_nt: TGCAGCGTCTGCTCGGGACAGGGAGGTGAAGCTTTCTTT
v_call: TRBV13; d_call: TRBD2; j_call: TRBJ2-2; clone_size: NA; cdr3_length: 16; cdr3_aa: CASSLGGLADTGELFF; cdr3_nt: TGTGCCAGCAGCTTAGGGGGACTAGCGGACACCGGGGAGCTGTTTTTT
v_call: TRBV6-2/TRBV6-3; d_call: NA; j_call: TRBJ1-5; clone_size: NA; cdr3_length: 16; cdr3_aa: CASSYSSKGIGQPQHF; cdr3_nt: TGTGCCAGCAGTTACTCGAGTAAGGGGATCGGTCAGCCCCAGCATTTT
v_call: TRBV5-4; d_call: TRBD2; j_call: TRBJ2-7; clone_size: NA; cdr3_length: 17; cdr3_aa: CASSSGLAGRNTYEQYF; cdr3_nt: TGTGCCAGCAGCTCGGGACTAGCGGGACGTAATACCTACGAGCAGTACTTC
v_call: TRBV3-1/TRBV3-2; d_call: NA; j_call: TRBJ1-2; clone_size: NA; cdr3_length: 15; cdr3_aa: CASSQAQGVGYGYTF; cdr3_nt: TGTGCCAGCAGCCAAGCACAGGGCGTAGGCTATGGCTACACCTTC
v_call: TRBV4-3; d_call: TRBD2; j_call: TRBJ2-1; clone_size: NA; cdr3_length: 15; cdr3_aa: CASSVSGSDYNEQFF; cdr3_nt: TGCGCCAGCAGCGTTAGCGGGAGCGACTACAATGAGCAGTTCTTC
v_call: TRBV10-1; d_call: TRBD2; j_call: TRBJ2-2; clone_size: NA; cdr3_length: 17; cdr3_aa: CASSEDYAGVTTGELFF; cdr3_nt: TGCGCCAGCAGTGAGGATTACGCGGGAGTGACCACCGGGGAGCTGTTTTTT
v_call: TRBV5-1; d_call: TRBD1; j_call: TRBJ1-2; clone_size: NA; cdr3_length: 13; cdr3_aa: CASSEQGPYGYTF; cdr3_nt: TGCGCCAGCTCGGAACAGGGGCCTTATGGCTACACCTTC
v_call: TRBV6-5; d_call: TRBD2; j_call: TRBJ2-7; clone_size: NA; cdr3_length: 16; cdr3_aa: CASSYSLAATSYEQYF; cdr3_nt: TGTGCCAGCAGTTACTCTCTAGCGGCTACCTCCTACGAGCAGTACTTC
v_call: TRBV21-1; d_call: NA; j_call: TRBJ1-5; clone_size: few; cdr3_length: 15; cdr3_aa: CASSRGKGYNQPQHF; cdr3_nt: TGTGCCAGCAGCAGGGGAAAGGGGTACAATCAGCCCCAGCATTTT